The 20 T cell receptor beta chains reported below all come from one sample, sequenced in a study of tumor and adjacent non-tumor tissue in lung cancer. No cell sorting was done before RNA was extracted from the tissue. TCRbeta libraries were built with three rounds of nested PCR, modified from ARM-PCR. TCRdb analysed the multiplex PCR reads with MiXCR anew, one entry per CDR3 protein. The sample has about 120,000 distinct CDR3 sequences, about 87% seen once; the top ten hold under 25%. Sequencing was performed on lung tumor tissue. These receptors came from a man aged 70 or older with non-small cell lung cancer.

To note about this clonotype: One junction end disagrees with the germline gene, perhaps due to a read error. The chain is built from TRBV4-3 and TRBJ2-1; 8 nucleotides line up with TRBD2. The germline gives CDR1 LGHNA, CDR2 YSLEER. CDR3 length: 15 amino acids. The CDR3 region is CASSHLPGLDDEQFF. The CDR3 DNA reads TGTGCCAGCAGCCACCTTCCGGGACTAGACGATGAGCAGTTCTTC.

This clonotype appeared a few times. A much larger clone lies a single base off, so this may be a read error. This chain connects TRBV6-6 to TRBJ2-6; D gene uncertain. CDR1 and CDR2 from the germline V gene are MNHNY and SVGAGI (reference sequence). The V end was cut by 8 bases, the J end by 1 base, with 18 bases between. The CDR3 consists of 17 residues. The CDR3 nucleotides are TGTGCCAGCTCATTAGTGGGAAAGTCTTCTGGGGCCAACGTCCTGACTTTC. This sequence encodes CASSLVGKSSGANVLTF.

A remark on this clonotype: A much larger clone lies a single base off, so this may be a read error. The CDR3, as DNA: TGCGCCTGCAGCTTGATGGCTCTCGGTACCGGGGAGCTGTTTTTT. Protein: CACSLMALGTGELFF. The chain combines TRBV5-1 with TRBJ2-2; D remains ambiguous. Germline assignment: CDR1 SGHRS and CDR2 YFSETQ. The CDR3 covers 15 residues.

The J gene is TRBJ1-4, the V gene TRBV11-2; D is uncertain. Germline V gene lookup returns CDR1 SGHAT and CDR2 FQNNGV. Trimming shortened V by 5 bases and J by 4 bases, and 14 bases separated the two germline ends. The CDR3 consists of 15 residues. This CDR3 reads CASSRNGMSNEKLFF. Here the CDR3 DNA reads TGTGCCAGCAGCAGAAATGGGATGAGTAATGAAAAACTGTTTTTT.

Points on this clonotype: The junction departs from the called germline gene at one end, perhaps through a read error. The V and J genes are TRBV4-1 and TRBJ2-5, with D possibly TRBD2 on 5 matching bases. This CDR3 is built from 17 residues. Germline-derived CDR1 and CDR2 are MGHRA and YSYEKL. In DNA, the CDR3 is TGTGCCGGCAGCCAAGATCCCTCGCGGAGGCAACAAGAGACCCAGTACTTC. The encoded protein is CAGSQDPSRRQQETQYF.

The chain has TRBV11-3 and TRBJ2-7, with a weak D call TRBD1 (6 bases). CDR3 length: 16 residues. Germline lookup yields CDR1 SGHNT and CDR2 YENEEA. Trimming shortened V by 4 bases and J by 8 bases, and 24 bases separated the two germline ends. The CDR3 bases are TGTGCCAGCAGCTACACAGGTAAGACAGGAAGTGACAAGCAGTACTTC. Protein: CASSYTGKTGSDKQYF.

Details on this clonotype: One end of the junction does not line up with germline, which may come from a read error. The chain employs TRBV7-8 and TRBJ1-2; D is possibly TRBD1 (5 bases). This CDR3 spans 15 amino acids. Germline V gives CDR1 SGHVS, CDR2 FQNEAQ. This CDR3 is CSSIYLGDRHYGYTF. CDR3 nucleotides: TGTTCCAGCATCTACCTCGGGGACCGACACTATGGCTACACCTTC.

To note about this clonotype: One end of the junction is discordant with germline, which a read error may explain. The V call is TRBV14, the J call TRBJ2-3, with unresolved D. Germline V gene data show CDR1 as SGHDN and CDR2 as FVKESK. CDR3 length equals 15 residues. CDR3 region: CASTLNSDATDTQYF. Written as DNA, the CDR3 is TGTGCGAGCACCCTGAACTCCGATGCCACAGATACGCAGTATTTT.

A word on this clonotype: Mismatch with germline at one junction end may stem from a read error. This rearrangement joins TRBV6-2 or TRBV6-3 to TRBJ2-1, with 8 bases lining up with TRBD2. The CDR3 is 15 residues long. Germline CDR1 and CDR2: MNHEY and SVGEGT. For the CDR3, the DNA is TGTGTCAGCAGTCCGGGACTAGGCAATAGCAATAAGCAGTTCTTC. Protein sequence: CVSSPGLGNSNKQFF.

The chain combines TRBV5-1 with TRBJ2-3; D is unclear. Deletions cut 8 bases from V and 12 bases from J, with 16 bases between. The CDR3 has 11 amino acids. CDR1 and CDR2 from the germline V gene are SGHRS and YFSETQ. The CDR3, as DNA: TGCGCCAGTGCCGAAGTGGATGCACAGTATTTT. This translates into CASAEVDAQYF.

Turning to this clonotype: The junction does not match germline at one end; this may be a read error. The rearrangement joins TRBV28 to TRBJ1-1; tentatively, D is TRBD1 (5 bases). The CDR3 spans 16 residues. CDR1 is MDHEN, CDR2 SYDVKM, per germline. The CDR3 reads CATTHLLTGLNTEVFF. CDR3 nucleotides: TGTGCCACCACCCATTTACTCACGGGGCTCAACACTGAAGTTTTCTTT.

This clonotype has a single count. This CDR3 is missing its conserved last phenylalanine or tryptophan, likely due to a read error. This chain uses TRBV5-5 with TRBJ1-1; possibly TRBD1 for D (5 bases). CDR3 length equals 14 residues. Germline lookup yields CDR1 SGHKS and CDR2 YYEKEE (reference sequence). Trimming removed 6 bases from V and 2 bases from J, with 14 bases in between. CDR3 coding DNA: TGTGCCAGCAACCCGGACATCACAAACACTGAAGCTTTCTAT. This gives the protein CASNPDITNTEAFY.

Comment on this clonotype: An end of the junction does not agree with germline; a read error may underlie this. The chain employs TRBV4-1 and TRBJ2-2; D is tentatively TRBD1 or TRBD2 (6 bases each). Germline CDR1 is MGHRA and CDR2 is YSYEKL. The CDR3 length is 15 residues. CDR3 in DNA: TGCGCCAGCAGCCTCACTGAGGGGGGCACCGGGGAGCTGTTATTC. Its translation is CASSLTEGGTGELLF.

Comment on this clonotype: The conserved phenylalanine or tryptophan normally closing the CDR3 is absent here, so this likely arose from a read error. The rearrangement uses TRBV7-9 and TRBJ2-5, with TRBD2 matching over 7 bases. Germline V gene sequence: CDR1 SEHNR, CDR2 FQNEAQ (reference sequence). The CDR3 has 15 amino acids. This chain's CDR3 is CTSSPSGVEQETQYL. The CDR3, as DNA: TGTACCAGCAGCCCAAGCGGGGTAGAACAAGAGACCCAGTACCTC.

A note on this clonotype: A read error may produce the germline difference seen at one junction end. The rearrangement uses TRBV6-1 and TRBJ1-1; unclear D gene. CDR1 is MNHNS, CDR2 SASEGT, per germline. The CDR3 spans 14 residues. Here the CDR3 reads CVSTEGRRHAEAFF. CDR3 sequence (DNA): TGTGTCAGCACCGAAGGTAGGCGGCACGCTGAAGCTTTCTTT.

Details on this clonotype: Mismatch with germline at one junction end may stem from a read error. The chain uses TRBV6-6 and TRBJ2-7; no reliable D call. The germline V gene encodes CDR1 MNHNY and CDR2 SVGAGI (reference sequence). The CDR3 runs to 14 residues. The CDR3 loop reads CPSSYSVFSNEQYF. CDR3 nucleotides: TGTCCCAGCAGTTACTCGGTATTTTCGAACGAGCAGTACTTC.

Of note for this clonotype: The conserved phenylalanine or tryptophan normally closing the CDR3 is absent here, so this likely arose from a read error. J is TRBJ1-2 and V is TRBV11-3; 7 nucleotides align to TRBD1. Germline CDR1 is SGHNT and CDR2 is YENEEA. With V trimmed by 5 bases and J by 7 bases, 13 bases remained unmatched. CDR3 length equals 15 residues. This CDR3 reads CASSLIEGAESGYTL. DNA of the CDR3: TGTGCCAGCAGCCTAATTGAGGGGGCTGAGAGTGGCTACACCCTC.

The V call is TRBV20-1, the J call TRBJ2-5; TRBD2 matches at 7 bases. Trimming at V came to 1 base and at J to 6 bases, leaving 8 bases not matched to a gene. This CDR3 is 14 amino acids long. Germline V lookup: CDR1 DFQATT, CDR2 SNEGSKA (reference sequence). CDR3 sequence (DNA): TGCAGTGCTAGAGTATTGGGGGGGAAAAAGACCCAGTACTTC. This translates into CSARVLGGKKTQYF.

For this clonotype: Mismatch with germline at one junction end may stem from a read error. CDR3 protein: CASSEVRCRTETFF. The CDR3 nucleotides read TGTGCCAGCAGTGAAGTCAGGTGCAGGACTGAAACTTTCTTT. The chain carries TRBV2 and TRBJ1-1; D call uncertain. In germline, CDR1 is SNHLY, CDR2 FYNNEI. CDR3 length equals 14 residues.

The count of this clonotype is one. The junction departs from germline at one end; a sequencing error may be responsible. This chain connects TRBV6-5 to TRBJ2-5; TRBD1 matches 9 bases. The CDR3 runs 17 residues. Germline V gene sequence: CDR1 MNHEY, CDR2 SVGAGI. This CDR3 is CTSSSAGTGFPRETQYF. CDR3 bases: TGTACCAGCAGTTCGGCCGGGACAGGGTTCCCACGAGAGACCCAGTACTTC.